A single sample gave rise to the 8 T cell receptor beta chains below, sequenced in a study of T cell changes during pregnancy in multiple sclerosis. Here immunoSEQ multiplex PCR was the method, and the copy in TCRdb shows in-frame clones only, minus some. This repertoire shows about 68,000 clones, roughly nine tenths found once; its top ten account for around 0.86%. Specimen: peripheral blood, collected in the second trimester of pregnancy. The receptors stem from a female donor with multiple sclerosis, enrolled in a pregnancy study.

The chain recombines TRBV29-1 with TRBJ1-2, with 9 bases aligning to TRBD1. Germline CDR1 SQVTM, CDR2 ANQGSEA. This CDR3 spans 15 amino acids. Losses at the gene ends were 4 bases for V and 7 bases for J; bases not matched to a gene: 13. CDR3 nucleotides: TGCAGCGTTGCGGGGACAGGGTTTTTTATTAGTGGCTACACCTTC. Amino acids: CSVAGTGFFISGYTF.

In its sample, this clone was seen a few times. The chain uses TRBV29-1 and TRBJ1-1; tentative D call: TRBD1 (6 bases). The germline gives CDR1 SQVTM, CDR2 ANQGSEA. This CDR3 region has 12 residues. The ends were cut back, 3 bases at V and 5 bases at J, with 10 bases in the middle. CDR3 DNA: TGCAGCGTTGAGAGGGGGAAAACTGAAGCTTTCTTT. Protein sequence: CSVERGKTEAFF.

This sequence joins TRBV19 and TRBJ1-2; D not certain. This CDR3 is built from 13 residues. Germline assignment: CDR1 LNHDA and CDR2 SQIVND (reference sequence). V gave up 5 bases and J gave up 1 base, with 8 bases separating them. DNA for the CDR3: TGTGCCAGTAGTCCGGGATTTAACTATGGCTACACCTTC. It encodes CASSPGFNYGYTF.

This chain joins TRBV27 and TRBJ1-4, with 12 bases aligning to TRBD1. The trim removed 3 bases at V and 2 bases at J, leaving 4 bases unmatched. The CDR3 consists of 17 residues. Germline V CDR1 and CDR2: MNHEY, SMNVEV (reference sequence). The CDR3 coding sequence is TGTGCCAGCAGTTTTCGGGGACAGGGGGCCACTAATGAAAAACTGTTTTTT. It encodes CASSFRGQGATNEKLFF. Full variable domain (remainder filled in from reference TRBV27 and TRBJ1-4): EAQVTQNPRYLITVTGKKLTVTCSQNMNHEYMSWYRQDPGLGLRQIYYSMNVEVTDKGDVPEGYKVSRKEKRNFPLILESPSPNQTSLYFCASSFRGQGATNEKLFFGSGTQLSVL.

The chain uses TRBV28 and TRBJ1-3; D is uncertain. The germline gives CDR1 MDHEN, CDR2 SYDVKM. The CDR3 contains 14 residues. V was cut by 6 bases and J by 6 bases, with 15 bases left in between. CDR3 sequence (DNA): TGTGCCAGCAGCTTTTCTCGGACTGAAAACACCATATATTTT. Its translation is CASSFSRTENTIYF.

The chain is built from TRBV5-6 and TRBJ2-2; unclear D gene. V gave up 1 base and J gave up 4 bases, with 17 bases separating them. The V gene's germline CDR1 is SGHDT and CDR2 YYEEEE. CDR3 length: 17 amino acids. CDR3 bases: TGTGCCAGCAGCTTGAGACGGTCCCGGGTGAGCACCGGGGAGCTGTTTTTT. It codes for CASSLRRSRVSTGELFF.

V and J are TRBV9 and TRBJ2-2; TRBD2 agrees at 13 bases. Trimming took 5 bases from V and 0 from J; bases not matched to a gene: 4. Germline V gene sequence: CDR1 SGDLS, CDR2 YYNGEE. This CDR3 region has 17 residues. The DNA of the CDR3 is TGTGCCAGCAGTAGACTAGCGGGGGGCTCGAACACCGGGGAGCTGTTTTTT. Residues: CASSRLAGGSNTGELFF.

CDR3 residues: CASRQDLTDTQYF. The CDR3 coding sequence is TGTGCCAGCAGACAGGATCTCACAGATACGCAGTATTTT. The chain employs TRBV6-5 and TRBJ2-3, with a possible D match to TRBD1 (5 bases). CDR3 length equals 13 residues. Trimming left V 6 bases short and J 2 bases short, with 9 bases between. The germline CDR1 and CDR2 sequences are MNHEY and SVGAGI.